This T cell receptor (beta chain) came from a study of blood T cell repertoires in COVID-19. About the research overall: The origin of the acute and convalescent COVID-19 samples was the United States, Italy and Spain. In each case, the material was cDNA or gDNA derived from T cells, B-cell-depleted T cells, or PBMCs.

Profiling relied on immunoSEQ multiplex PCR, and the TCRdb table lists in-frame clones only, not all of them. The sample holds some 110,000 clones; less than 90% are singletons and the top ten take around 4.3%. Germline values: CDR1 MDHEN, CDR2 SYDVKM. V shed 8 bases, J shed 5 bases, and the junction held 10 bases outside the gene matches. CDR3 length: 14 residues. The receptor was derived from a man in his forties or fifties with acute or convalescent COVID-19. Sequenced sample: peripheral blood. V is TRBV28 and J is TRBJ1-2, with TRBD1 matching 8 bases. The CDR3 is CASATGAQGYGYTF. The CDR3 DNA sequence: TGTGCCAGCGCGACAGGGGCCCAGGGTTATGGCTACACCTTC.